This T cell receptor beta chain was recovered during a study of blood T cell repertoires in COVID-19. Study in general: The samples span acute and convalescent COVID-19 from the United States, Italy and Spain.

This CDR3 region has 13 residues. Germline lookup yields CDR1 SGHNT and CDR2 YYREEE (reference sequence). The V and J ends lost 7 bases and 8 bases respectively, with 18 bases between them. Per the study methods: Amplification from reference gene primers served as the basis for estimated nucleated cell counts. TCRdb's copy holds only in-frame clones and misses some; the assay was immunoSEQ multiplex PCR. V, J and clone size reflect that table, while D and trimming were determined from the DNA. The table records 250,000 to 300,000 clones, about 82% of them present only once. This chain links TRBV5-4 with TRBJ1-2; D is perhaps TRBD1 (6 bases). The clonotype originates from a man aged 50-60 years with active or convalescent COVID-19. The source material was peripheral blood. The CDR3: CASLSQGSRGYTF. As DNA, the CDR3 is TGTGCCAGCCTGAGCCAGGGGAGTAGGGGCTACACCTTC. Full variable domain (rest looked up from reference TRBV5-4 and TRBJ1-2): ETGVTQSPTHLIKTRGQQVTLRCSSQSGHNTVSWYQQALGQGPQFIFQYYREEENGRGNFPPRFSGLQFPNYSSELNVNALELDDSALYLCASLSQGSRGYTFGSGTRLTVV.